The 24 T cell receptor beta chains given below trace back to one sample, sequenced in a study of cytomegalovirus exposure and HLA in healthy donors. Use of 60 Vbeta and 13 Jbeta primers characterized the PCR. Profiled with immunoSEQ multiplex PCR; TCRdb holds only in-frame clones, not every one. The sample lists 69,000 or so clones; around 76% were seen once. Sequencing input: PBMCs. The receptors were sampled from a man between 18 and 35 years old in good health and CMV-seronegative.

This clone was recorded once. CDR3 region: CASSDAQVNSPLHF. The CDR3 DNA follows: TGTGCCAGCAGCGACGCTCAGGTTAATTCACCCCTCCACTTT. The rearrangement uses TRBV9 and TRBJ1-6; D gene unclear. CDR1 SGDLS and CDR2 YYNGEE come from the germline V gene. CDR3 length: 14 residues. V was shortened by 3 bases and J by 6 bases, with 10 bases between the two germline ends.

The chain recombines TRBV29-1 with TRBJ1-1, with 7 bases fitting TRBD1. The CDR3 covers 14 residues. The trim removed 3 bases at V and 4 bases at J, leaving 8 bases unmatched. Germline CDR1 is SQVTM and CDR2 is ANQGSEA. CDR3 in amino acids: CSVESKGAGTEAFF. For the CDR3, the DNA is TGCAGCGTTGAGTCTAAGGGGGCGGGCACTGAAGCTTTCTTT.

About this clone: The junction does not match germline at one end; this may be a read error. The sample contains more than one DNA sequence encoding this CDR3. The chain uses TRBV30 and TRBJ2-2; 7 nucleotides line up with TRBD1. Per the germline V gene, CDR1 is GTSNPN and CDR2 is SVGIG (reference sequence). CDR3 length: 14 residues. The CDR3 protein is CAWGKTGNTGELFF. CDR3 coding DNA: TGTGCCTGGGGAAAGACAGGGAACACTGGGGAGCTGTTTTTT.

This CDR3 is CASGPRFGDTEAFF. The DNA for the CDR3 is TGTGCCAGCGGACCCAGGTTCGGGGACACTGAAGCTTTCTTT. The chain couples TRBV16 to TRBJ1-1; D is uncertain. The CDR3 loop spans 14 amino acids. The V gene lost 8 bases and the J gene lost 3 bases, with 16 bases spanning the gap. CDR1 is KGHSY and CDR2 is FQNENV in the germline V gene. The variable domain in full, with the rest retrieved from reference TRBV16 and TRBJ1-1, is GEEVAQTPKHLVRGEGQKAKLYCAPIKGHSYVFWYQQVLKNEFKFLISFQNENVFDETGMPKERFSAKCLPNSPCSLEIQATKLEDSAVYFCASGPRFGDTEAFFGQGTRLTVV.

The chain employs TRBV7-6 and TRBJ2-2, with unresolved D. The germline V gene has CDR1 SGHVS and CDR2 FNYEAQ. The CDR3 length is 13 residues. V lost 3 bases and J 4 bases, leaving 6 bases between the germline ends. In DNA form, the CDR3 reads TGTGCCAGCAGCTTTCGTAGCACCGGGGAGCTGTTTTTT. Its translation is CASSFRSTGELFF.

The sample holds one count of this clone. The chain employs TRBV4-1 and TRBJ2-7; the D gene is possibly TRBD1 (5 bases). The CDR3 runs 14 residues. Per germline, CDR1 MGHRA and CDR2 YSYEKL. Trimming removed 1 base at V and 3 bases at J, with 10 bases between. This chain's CDR3 is CASSQVIRDYEQYF. Here the CDR3 DNA reads TGCGCCAGCAGCCAAGTAATCAGGGACTACGAGCAGTACTTC.

The CDR3 sequence: CASSQGTGRGFYGYTF. CDR3 DNA: TGCGCCAGCAGCCAAGGGACAGGGCGTGGGTTCTATGGCTACACCTTC. The chain links TRBV4-1 to TRBJ1-2; 8 bases are a match to TRBD1. In germline, CDR1 is MGHRA, CDR2 YSYEKL. J lost 4 bases, V lost 1 base, and 8 bases had no gene match. The length of the CDR3 is 16 residues.

V usage is TRBV5-4 and J usage is TRBJ2-1; TRBD2 matches at 10 bases. CDR1 is SGHNT, CDR2 YYREEE, per germline (reference sequence). The J segment lost 8 bases and the V segment lost 2 bases, leaving 13 bases of the junction unmatched. CDR3 length: 17 amino acids. CDR3 coding DNA: TGTGCCAGCAGCTTTCTGAGCGGGGGGGCCCATTGGGATGAGCAGTTCTTC. Amino acids: CASSFLSGGAHWDEQFF.

This clone was seen more than once but under ten times. This chain links TRBV28 with TRBJ2-7, with 7 positions matching TRBD1. The V gene end was trimmed by 2 bases and the J gene end by 7 bases; junction bases not matched to a gene: 14. CDR1 and CDR2 from the germline V gene are MDHEN and SYDVKM. The CDR3 is made up of 16 amino acids. CDR3 region: CASSLTFATGPEEQYF. CDR3 DNA sequence: TGTGCCAGCAGTTTAACGTTTGCGACAGGGCCAGAAGAGCAGTACTTC.

The chain couples TRBV27 to TRBJ1-6, with 8 bases fitting TRBD1. V lost 0 bases and J lost 7; bases outside the gene matches: 5. This CDR3 has 16 amino acids. The V gene's germline CDR1 is MNHEY and CDR2 SMNVEV (reference sequence). The CDR3 loop reads CASSLSGQAANSPLHF. The CDR3 DNA is TGTGCCAGCAGTTTATCGGGACAGGCGGCAAATTCACCCCTCCACTTT.

The V and J genes are TRBV19 and TRBJ1-4; TRBD1 agrees at 7 bases. V shed 6 bases and J 0 bases; nucleotides not matched to a gene: 4. There are 15 residues in the CDR3. Germline loops: CDR1 LNHDA, CDR2 SQIVND (reference sequence). In nucleotides, the CDR3 is TGTGCCAGTAGGCCAGGGGGGACAACTAATGAAAAACTGTTTTTT. Its protein product is CASRPGGTTNEKLFF.

The rearrangement joins TRBV7-3 to TRBJ2-3; D perhaps matches TRBD1 (6 bases). V dropped 5 bases and J dropped 2 bases, with 20 bases sitting between them. The CDR3 has 17 amino acids. The germline gives CDR1 SGHTA, CDR2 FQGTGA. The CDR3 reads CASSRLPRTVSTDTQYF. The CDR3 DNA reads TGTGCCAGCAGCCGACTACCTAGGACAGTTTCCACAGATACGCAGTATTTT.

This clone was counted only a few times. The chain combines TRBV6-6 with TRBJ2-3; weak D call: TRBD1 (6 bases). CDR3 length equals 16 residues. V dropped 0 bases and J dropped 3 bases, with 13 bases sitting between them. Per germline, CDR1 MNHNY and CDR2 SVGAGI (reference sequence). CDR3 bases: TGTGCCAGCAGTTACTCGCAGGGGATCGGGACAGATACGCAGTATTTT. Translation: CASSYSQGIGTDTQYF.

The genes are TRBV5-1 and TRBJ1-5; D unresolved. V shed 0 bases and J shed 1 base, with 5 bases lying between them. The CDR3 loop spans 14 amino acids. Germline V gene lookup returns CDR1 SGHRS and CDR2 YFSETQ. The CDR3 sequence is CASSLDSSNQPQHF. The DNA of the CDR3 is TGCGCCAGCAGCTTGGACAGCAGCAATCAGCCCCAGCATTTT.

In regard to this clone: Sequence at one end of the junction differs from germline and may be a read error. This sample includes further DNA sequences coding for the same CDR3. Here the CDR3 DNA reads TGCGCCAACAGCCAAGGACAGACTAACTATGGCTACACCTTC. Its translation is CANSQGQTNYGYTF. The chain is built from TRBV4-1 and TRBJ1-2, with D perhaps matching TRBD1 (6 bases). CDR1 is MGHRA and CDR2 is YSYEKL in the germline V gene. The CDR3 has 14 residues.

V gene TRBV9 combines with J gene TRBJ1-4, with 7 bases that match TRBD1. This CDR3 spans 15 amino acids. CDR1 is SGDLS and CDR2 is YYNGEE in the germline V gene. V lost 0 bases, J lost 7 bases, and 6 bases stayed unmatched. Written as DNA, the CDR3 is TGTGCCAGCAGCGTAGGAGGGGGCGGCGGTGAAAAACTGTTTTTT. Translating gives CASSVGGGGGEKLFF.

The chain links TRBV4-3 to TRBJ2-2; TRBD2 might be the D (5 bases). CDR3 size: 14 residues. V lost 8 bases and J lost 0, with 10 bases in between. The germline CDR1 and CDR2 sequences are LGHNA and YSLEER. The CDR3 region has the DNA TGCGCCAGCGGAGGCACAACGAACACCGGGGAGCTGTTTTTT. It codes for CASGGTTNTGELFF.

The rearrangement uses TRBV4-3 and TRBJ1-4; 7 bases are shared with TRBD1. V gave up 4 bases and J gave up 0 bases; unmatched junction bases: 17. The CDR3 is 20 amino acids. Germline V gene sequence: CDR1 LGHNA, CDR2 YSLEER. CDR3 sequence: CASSRWPPGQSTATNEKLFF. The CDR3 coding sequence is TGCGCCAGCAGCCGGTGGCCCCCGGGACAGAGTACTGCAACTAATGAAAAACTGTTTTTT.

This clone was seen only a few times. V and J are TRBV2 and TRBJ1-5; perhaps TRBD1 as D (5 bases). The CDR3 loop spans 15 amino acids. V was clipped by 7 bases and J by 4 bases, with 17 bases between them. Germline V gene sequence: CDR1 SNHLY, CDR2 FYNNEI. The CDR3 DNA reads as TGTGCCAGCACCTCTCCGGCGGCAGGGAATCAGCCCCAGCATTTT. Translating gives CASTSPAAGNQPQHF.

This clone turned up a few times. V and J are TRBV9 and TRBJ1-2; TRBD1 aligns across 7 bases. This CDR3 comprises 16 residues. Germline loops: CDR1 SGDLS, CDR2 YYNGEE. Trimming cost V 3 bases and J 2 bases; bases outside gene matches: 10. Here the CDR3 DNA reads TGTGCCAGCAGCGGCCGCCCGGGACAGATAAACTATGGCTACACCTTC. Encoded protein: CASSGRPGQINYGYTF.

The chain uses TRBV6-6 and TRBJ2-3, with 8 bases aligning to TRBD2. CDR3 length: 15 residues. V lost 6 bases and J lost 2; bases outside the gene matches: 7. Germline CDR1 reads MNHNY; CDR2 reads SVGAGI (reference sequence). CDR3 residues: CASSLTSGHTDTQYF. CDR3 nucleotide sequence: TGTGCCAGCAGCTTAACTAGCGGACACACAGATACGCAGTATTTT.

This chain connects TRBV7-2 to TRBJ2-5; the match to TRBD1 covers 8 bases. Germline lookup yields CDR1 SGHTA and CDR2 FQGNSA. Trimming removed 5 bases from V and 1 base from J; junction bases left unmatched: 3. The CDR3 runs to 14 residues. Here the CDR3 reads CASSPGGPQETQYF. Here the CDR3 DNA reads TGTGCCAGCAGCCCAGGGGGCCCCCAAGAGACCCAGTACTTC.

The CDR3 reads CASGTTGTGVSSGNTIYF. In DNA, the CDR3 is TGTGCCAGCGGGACTACCGGGACAGGGGTGTCCTCTGGAAACACCATATATTTT. The chain links TRBV9 to TRBJ1-3; 10 bases are a match to TRBD1. The CDR3 contains 18 residues. The J segment lost 0 bases and the V segment lost 7 bases, leaving 13 bases of the junction unmatched. Germline CDR1 and CDR2: SGDLS and YYNGEE.

The sample holds a few counts of this clone. The chain couples TRBV5-4 to TRBJ2-2; 8 bases line up with TRBD1. The CDR3 has 16 amino acids. Germline V lookup: CDR1 SGHNT, CDR2 YYREEE (reference sequence). V was pared by 2 bases and J by 8 bases, with 11 bases of the junction left unmatched. Here the CDR3 reads CASSLPGQANVGELFF. As DNA, the CDR3 is TGTGCCAGCAGCTTACCGGGACAGGCGAATGTTGGGGAGCTGTTTTTT.